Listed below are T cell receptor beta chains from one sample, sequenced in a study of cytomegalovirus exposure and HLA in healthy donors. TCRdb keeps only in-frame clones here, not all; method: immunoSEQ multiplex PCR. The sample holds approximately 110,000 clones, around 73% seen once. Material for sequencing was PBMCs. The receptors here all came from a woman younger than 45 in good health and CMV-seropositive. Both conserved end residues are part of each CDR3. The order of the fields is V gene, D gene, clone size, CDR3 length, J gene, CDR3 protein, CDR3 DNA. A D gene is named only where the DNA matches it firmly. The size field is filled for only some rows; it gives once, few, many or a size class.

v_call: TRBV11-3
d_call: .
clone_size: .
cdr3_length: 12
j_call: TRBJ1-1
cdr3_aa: CATSTGNTEAFF
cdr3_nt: TGTGCCACCTCGACGGGGAACACTGAAGCTTTCTTT

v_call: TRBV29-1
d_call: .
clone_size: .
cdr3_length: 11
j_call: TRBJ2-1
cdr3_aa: CSVVLVNEQFF
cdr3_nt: TGCAGCGTGGTACTAGTGAATGAGCAGTTCTTC

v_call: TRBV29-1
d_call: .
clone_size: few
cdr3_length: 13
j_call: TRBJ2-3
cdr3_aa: CSVAGFATDTQYF
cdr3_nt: TGCAGCGTTGCAGGGTTTGCCACAGATACGCAGTATTTT

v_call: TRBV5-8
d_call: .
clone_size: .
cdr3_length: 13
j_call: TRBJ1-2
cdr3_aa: CASSLGRSGGYTF
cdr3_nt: TGTGCCAGCAGCTTGGGAAGATCGGGTGGCTACACCTTC

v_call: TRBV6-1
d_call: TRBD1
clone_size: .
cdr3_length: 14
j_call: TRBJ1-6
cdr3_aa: CASSGRDSGSPLHF
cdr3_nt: TGTGCCAGCAGTGGAAGGGACAGTGGGTCACCCCTCCACTTT

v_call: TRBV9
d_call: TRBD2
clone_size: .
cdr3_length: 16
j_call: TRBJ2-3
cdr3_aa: CASSQYGAGSTDTQYF
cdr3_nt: TGTGCCAGCAGCCAATACGGAGCGGGATCCACAGATACGCAGTATTTT

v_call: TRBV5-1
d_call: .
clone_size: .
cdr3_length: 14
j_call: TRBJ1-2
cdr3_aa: CASSSTEGYYGYTF
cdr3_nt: TGCGCCAGCAGCTCGACCGAGGGATACTATGGCTACACCTTC

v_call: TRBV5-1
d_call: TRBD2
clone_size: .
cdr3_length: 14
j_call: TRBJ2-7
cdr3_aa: CASRPGLAGYEQYF
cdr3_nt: TGCGCCAGCAGACCAGGACTAGCGGGATACGAGCAGTACTTC

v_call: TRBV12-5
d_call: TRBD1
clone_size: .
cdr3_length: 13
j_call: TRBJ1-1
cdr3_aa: CASGRQGLSEAFF
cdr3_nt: TGTGCTAGTGGCAGACAGGGGTTAAGTGAAGCTTTCTTT

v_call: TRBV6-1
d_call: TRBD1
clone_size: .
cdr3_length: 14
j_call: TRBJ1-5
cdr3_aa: CASKTGGEYQPQHF
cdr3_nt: TGTGCCAGCAAAACAGGGGGGGAATATCAGCCCCAGCATTTT